This TCR beta chain was recorded in a study of sequential checkpoint blockade in melanoma. The data were produced by immunoSEQ multiplex PCR, yet TCRdb's version contains in-frame clones alone and is incomplete. The table lists 14,000 or so clones, 77% of them singletons, with around 30% in the top ten. Per germline, CDR1 MNHEY and CDR2 SMNVEV (reference sequence). The V segment lost 5 bases and the J segment 4 bases; nucleotides outside the gene matches: 7. The CDR3 has 14 residues. This sample's treatment: randomized to nivolumab then ipilimumab (arm A) or the reverse (arm B). Sorted cells were live CD3+CD8+, lacking CD19 and CD56, from PBMCs.

Sequencing was performed on CD8+ T cells sorted from blood (inferred from file names), taken from a patient given nivolumab and ipilimumab in sequence. This clonotype was sampled from a human donor with melanoma. The chain links TRBV27 to TRBJ1-2, with TRBD1 matching over 7 bases. CDR3 sequence: CASSDRQGAYGYTF. The CDR3 DNA sequence: TGTGCCAGCAGTGATCGACAGGGTGCCTATGGCTACACCTTC.